This T cell receptor (beta chain) was captured in a study of beta chain features in type 1 diabetes. Looking at the study overall: Age, gender and cell yields were alike across patients and healthy donors. The study, taken as a whole, reports: Cells with high TCR expression could be over-represented when cDNA is sequenced. Type 1 diabetes patients had moderately but significantly shorter TCRB CDR3s in all four CD4+ subsets.

What was sequenced were expressed TCRB transcripts, since all of the isolated RNA had been reverse transcribed. TCRdb's copy holds only in-frame clones and misses some; the assay was immunoSEQ multiplex PCR. The data show about 640,000 clones, around 12% seen once. Naive, central memory, regulatory and stem cell-like memory cells within the CD4+ compartment were sorted using CD45RO/CCR7/CD25/CD127/CD95/CD27. In the case of this clone: The antigen is not known.

V was clipped by 10 bases and J by 2 bases; unmatched bases: 8. CDR1 and CDR2 from the germline V gene are SGHNT and YYREEE (reference sequence). This CDR3 contains 14 residues. The TCR originated in a man younger than 40 with type 1 diabetes. The chain combines TRBV5-4 with TRBJ2-3; 9 bases fit TRBD2. Sequenced sample: naive CD4+ T cells from blood. For the CDR3, the DNA is TGTGCCGTATGGAGCGGGGGGAACACAGATACGCAGTATTTT. Translating it yields CAVWSGGNTDTQYF.